A selection of T cell receptor beta chains follows, all from one sample in a study of cytomegalovirus exposure and HLA in healthy donors. Generated by immunoSEQ multiplex PCR, the TCRdb table keeps only in-frame clones and is missing some. The sample totals about 130,000 clones. Source material: PBMCs. The receptors come from a man aged 30-40 years in good health and CMV-seronegative. Both conserved end residues are part of each CDR3. A D gene is named only where the DNA matches it firmly.

v_gene	len	j_gene	d_gene	CDR3nt	CDR3aa
TRBV7-3	15	TRBJ2-2	-	TGTGCCAGCAGCCTCCTCCTCGGGGGGCCCGGGGAGCTGTTTTTT	CASSLLLGGPGELFF
TRBV5-1	14	TRBJ1-1	-	TGCGCCAGCAGCGTAGTTTCCATGAACACTGAAGCTTTCTTT	CASSVVSMNTEAFF
TRBV5-1	13	TRBJ2-3	TRBD1	TGCGCCAGCAGCATACAGGGGTCAGATACGCAGTATTTT	CASSIQGSDTQYF
TRBV19	19	TRBJ2-2	TRBD2	TGTGCCAGTAGTATAGTAGTGATAGCGGGGATCCTAGACACCGGGGAGCTGTTTTTT	CASSIVVIAGILDTGELFF
TRBV5-4	14	TRBJ1-3	-	TGTGCCAGCAGCTCTCAGTCCTCTGGAAACACCATATATTTT	CASSSQSSGNTIYF
TRBV29-1	13	TRBJ2-3	TRBD1	TGCAGCGTCCAGGACAGGGAAGCAGATACGCAGTATTTT	CSVQDREADTQYF
TRBV7-3	17	TRBJ2-6	-	TGTGCCAGCAGCTTATTTGGGGGCCGCTCTGGGGCCAACGTCCTGACTTTC	CASSLFGGRSGANVLTF
TRBV6-6	11	TRBJ2-4	TRBD2	TGTGCCAGCAGTTCGTCTAGCGGGGGTGGCTTC	CASSSSSGGGF
TRBV5-4	17	TRBJ2-3	TRBD2	TGTGCCAGCAGCCCGACTCTGCGGGAGGGTGGCACAGATACGCAGTATTTT	CASSPTLREGGTDTQYF
TRBV5-4	14	TRBJ1-1	TRBD1	TGTGCCAGCAGCTTTGGGACAGGGGAAACTGAAGCTTTCTTT	CASSFGTGETEAFF
TRBV7-9	14	TRBJ2-7	TRBD2	TGTGCCAGCAGTGACGGACTAGCGGTCCACGAGCAGTACTTC	CASSDGLAVHEQYF
TRBV27	14	TRBJ1-2	-	TGTGCCAGCAAGTCCCGACAGCCACTCTATGGCTACACCTTC	CASKSRQPLYGYTF
TRBV9	18	TRBJ2-1	TRBD2	TGTGCCAGCAGCGTAGATGGGCGGGAGAAAGACTCCTACAATGAGCAGTTCTTC	CASSVDGREKDSYNEQFF
TRBV28	15	TRBJ2-7	-	TGTGCCAGCAGACTCATCATGGACAGTACCTACGAGCAGTACTTC	CASRLIMDSTYEQYF
TRBV6-6	16	TRBJ2-1	-	TGTGCCAGCAGTTACGGAACTCCGGGACTTTACAATGAGCAGTTCTTC	CASSYGTPGLYNEQFF
TRBV4-2	14	TRBJ1-1	TRBD1	TGTGCCAGCAGTCACATCAGGGGGCTCACTGAAGCTTTCTTT	CASSHIRGLTEAFF
TRBV5-1	17	TRBJ1-1	-	TGCGCCAGCACTGGGGGGGTGGGGGGTCTCATGAACACTGAAGCTTTCTTT	CASTGGVGGLMNTEAFF
TRBV6-5	15	TRBJ2-5	TRBD2	TGTGCCAGCAGCCCAGCGGGAGGGGAAGGGGAGACCCAGTACTTC	CASSPAGGEGETQYF
TRBV18	18	TRBJ2-1	-	TGTGCCAGCTCACCAGGCATTGGAGGCGCCGTCACCTACAATGAGCAGTTCTTC	CASSPGIGGAVTYNEQFF
TRBV11-1	14	TRBJ2-2	TRBD1	TGTGCCAGCAGATGGGACAGGAACACCGGGGAGCTGTTTTTT	CASRWDRNTGELFF
TRBV12-5	17	TRBJ2-1	TRBD2	TGTGCTAGTGGTTCTCCAGCCAGCGGGAGGAGATCCAATGAGCAGTTCTTC	CASGSPASGRRSNEQFF
TRBV5-6	13	TRBJ1-6	-	TGTGCCAGCAGCCCTGGGGGGGACTCACCCCTCCACTTT	CASSPGGDSPLHF
TRBV7-3	15	TRBJ2-1	TRBD2	TGTGCCAGCAGCTTAGGGAGCGGGGGGGTGGATGAGCAGTTCTTC	CASSLGSGGVDEQFF
TRBV7-9	15	TRBJ2-5	TRBD1	TGTGCCAGCAGCTCTAGGGGTCAGGGGGAAGAGACCCAGTACTTC	CASSSRGQGEETQYF
TRBV5-4	15	TRBJ1-2	TRBD1	TGTGCCAGCAGCTTGCCCGGGACAGGGGAATATGGCTACACCTTC	CASSLPGTGEYGYTF
TRBV27	14	TRBJ2-1	TRBD2	TGTGCCAGCAGCTTTAGCGGGGGGGTTAAAGGGCAGTTCTTC	CASSFSGGVKGQFF
TRBV7-6	15	TRBJ2-1	TRBD2	TGTGCCAGCAGCTTAGCGGGAGGGGATTACAATGAGCAGTTCTTC	CASSLAGGDYNEQFF
TRBV7-9	13	TRBJ1-1	-	TGTGCCAGCAGCTTAGCCGCGAGCACTGAAGCTTTCTTT	CASSLAASTEAFF